The clone carrying this T cell receptor (beta chain) was counted a single time. This record belongs to a study of PD-L1 blockade in urothelial cancer. Study information: Men with urothelial cancer arising in the bladder made up most of the roughly 30 patients. The median number of T cells present in blood samples was 141,255.

Time point reported: pretreatment peripheral blood. Patients suffered from locally advanced or metastatic urothelial carcinoma. Each patient gave between 1 and 8 samples, pretreatment and on-treatment. V lost 4 bases and J 10 bases, leaving 11 bases between the germline ends. Germline V gene data show CDR1 as MNHEY and CDR2 as SMNVEV (reference sequence). The CDR3 is made up of 12 amino acids. The method was immunoSEQ multiplex PCR; TCRdb's version includes in-frame clones alone and lacks a portion of them. The sample lists some 44,000 clones; over 75% were seen once. This TCR was recovered from a man aged 55 to 70 with urothelial cancer. The sample consisted of PBMCs, taken around atezolizumab (anti-PD-L1) treatment. This chain uses TRBV27 with TRBJ2-4; D gene unclear. CDR3 nucleotides: TGTGCCAGCAGTTCTGACACTCGGATTCAGTACTTC. Amino acids: CASSSDTRIQYF.